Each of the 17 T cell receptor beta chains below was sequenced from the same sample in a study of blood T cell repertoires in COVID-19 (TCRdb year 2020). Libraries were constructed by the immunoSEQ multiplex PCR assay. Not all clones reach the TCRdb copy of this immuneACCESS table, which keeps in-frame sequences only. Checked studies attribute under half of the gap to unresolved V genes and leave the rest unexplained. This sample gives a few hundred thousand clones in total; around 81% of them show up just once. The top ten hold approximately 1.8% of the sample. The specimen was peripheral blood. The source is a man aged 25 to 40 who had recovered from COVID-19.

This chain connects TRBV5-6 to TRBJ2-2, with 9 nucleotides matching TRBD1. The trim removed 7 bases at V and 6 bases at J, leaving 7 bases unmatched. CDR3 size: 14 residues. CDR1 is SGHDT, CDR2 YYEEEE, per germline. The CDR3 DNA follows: TGTGCCAGCTTTTCCGGGACAGGGTCCGGGGAGCTGTTTTTT. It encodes CASFSGTGSGELFF. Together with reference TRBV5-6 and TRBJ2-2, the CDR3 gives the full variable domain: DAGVTQSPTHLIKTRGQQVTLRCSPKSGHDTVSWYQQALGQGPQFIFQYYEEEERQRGNFPDRFSGHQFPNYSSELNVNALLLGDSALYLCASFSGTGSGELFFGEGSRLTVL.

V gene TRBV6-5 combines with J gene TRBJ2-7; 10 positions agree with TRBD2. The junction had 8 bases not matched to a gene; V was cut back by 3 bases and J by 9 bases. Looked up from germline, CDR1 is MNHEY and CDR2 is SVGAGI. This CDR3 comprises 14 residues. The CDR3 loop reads CASSYERGGHRQYV. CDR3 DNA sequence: TGTGCCAGCAGTTATGAGCGGGGGGGGCATCGGCAGTACGTC.

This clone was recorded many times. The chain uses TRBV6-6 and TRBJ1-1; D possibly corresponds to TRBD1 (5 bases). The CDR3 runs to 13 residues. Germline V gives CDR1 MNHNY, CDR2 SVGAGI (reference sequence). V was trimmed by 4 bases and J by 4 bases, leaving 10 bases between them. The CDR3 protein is CASSSGTFTEAFF. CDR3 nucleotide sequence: TGTGCCAGCAGTTCCGGGACTTTCACTGAAGCTTTCTTT.

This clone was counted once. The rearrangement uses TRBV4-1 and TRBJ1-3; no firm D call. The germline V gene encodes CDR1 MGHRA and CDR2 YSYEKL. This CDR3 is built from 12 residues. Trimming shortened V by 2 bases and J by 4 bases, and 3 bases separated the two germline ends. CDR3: CASSQIGNTIYF. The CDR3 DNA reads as TGCGCCAGCAGCCAAATAGGAAACACCATATATTTT.

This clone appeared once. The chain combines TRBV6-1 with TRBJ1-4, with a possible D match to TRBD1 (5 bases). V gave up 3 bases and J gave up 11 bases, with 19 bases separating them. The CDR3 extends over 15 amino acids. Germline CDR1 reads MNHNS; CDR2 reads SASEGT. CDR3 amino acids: CASSESRTRREKLFF. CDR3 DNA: TGTGCCAGCAGTGAGAGTCGGACAAGACGAGAGAAACTGTTTTTT.

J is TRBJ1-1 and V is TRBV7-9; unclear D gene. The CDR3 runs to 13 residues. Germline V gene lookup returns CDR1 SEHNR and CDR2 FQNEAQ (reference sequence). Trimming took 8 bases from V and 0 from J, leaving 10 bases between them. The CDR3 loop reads CASGAQMNTEAFF. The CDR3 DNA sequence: TGTGCCAGCGGCGCACAGATGAACACTGAAGCTTTCTTT.

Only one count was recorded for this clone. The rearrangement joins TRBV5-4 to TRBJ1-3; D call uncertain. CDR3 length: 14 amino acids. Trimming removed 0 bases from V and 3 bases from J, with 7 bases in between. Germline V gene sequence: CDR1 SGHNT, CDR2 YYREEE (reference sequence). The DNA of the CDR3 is TGTGCCAGCAGCTTGGCTAATCGTGGAAACACCATATATTTT. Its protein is CASSLANRGNTIYF.

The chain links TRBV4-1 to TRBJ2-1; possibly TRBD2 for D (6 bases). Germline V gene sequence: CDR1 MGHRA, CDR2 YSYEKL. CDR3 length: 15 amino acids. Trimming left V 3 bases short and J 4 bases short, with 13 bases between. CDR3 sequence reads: CASSHMSGGYNEQFF. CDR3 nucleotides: TGCGCCAGCAGCCACATGTCTGGGGGGTACAATGAGCAGTTCTTC.

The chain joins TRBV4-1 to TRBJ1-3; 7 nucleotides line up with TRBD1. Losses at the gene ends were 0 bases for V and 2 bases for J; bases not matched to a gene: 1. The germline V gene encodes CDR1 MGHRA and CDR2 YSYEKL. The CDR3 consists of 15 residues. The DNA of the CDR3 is TGCGCCAGCAGCCAAGACGGGACAGCTGGAAACACCATATATTTT. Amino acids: CASSQDGTAGNTIYF.

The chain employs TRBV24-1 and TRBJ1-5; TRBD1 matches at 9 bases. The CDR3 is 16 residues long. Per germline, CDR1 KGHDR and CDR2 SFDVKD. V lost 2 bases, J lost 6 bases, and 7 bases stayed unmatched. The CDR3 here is CATSDSGTGRTQPQHF. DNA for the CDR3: TGTGCCACCAGTGATTCAGGGACAGGGAGGACTCAGCCCCAGCATTTT.

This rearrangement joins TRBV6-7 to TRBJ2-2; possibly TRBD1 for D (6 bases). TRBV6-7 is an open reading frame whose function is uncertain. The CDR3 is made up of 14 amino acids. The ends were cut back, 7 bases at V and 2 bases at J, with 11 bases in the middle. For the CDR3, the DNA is TGTGCCAGCATTCTACAGGGTAACACCGGGGAGCTGTTTTTT. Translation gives CASILQGNTGELFF.

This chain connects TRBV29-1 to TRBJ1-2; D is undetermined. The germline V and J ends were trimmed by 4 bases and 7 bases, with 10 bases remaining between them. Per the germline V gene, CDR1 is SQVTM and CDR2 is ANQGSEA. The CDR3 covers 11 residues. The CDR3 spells CSVGGSVGYTF. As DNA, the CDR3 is TGCAGCGTTGGAGGGTCGGTTGGCTACACCTTC.

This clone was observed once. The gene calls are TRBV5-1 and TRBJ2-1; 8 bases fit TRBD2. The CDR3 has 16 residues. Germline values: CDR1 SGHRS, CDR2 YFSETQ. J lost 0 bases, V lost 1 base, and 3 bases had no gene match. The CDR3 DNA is TGCGCCAGCAGCTTGAGGGCGGGGGGCTCCTACAATGAGCAGTTCTTC. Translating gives CASSLRAGGSYNEQFF.

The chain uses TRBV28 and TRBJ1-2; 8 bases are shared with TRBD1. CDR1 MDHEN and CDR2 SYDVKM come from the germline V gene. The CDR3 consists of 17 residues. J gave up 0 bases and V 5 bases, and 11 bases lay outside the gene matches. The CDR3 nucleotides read TGTGCCAGCAGTGGGGCGGACAGGGCCCGAGCTAACTATGGCTACACCTTC. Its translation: CASSGADRARANYGYTF.

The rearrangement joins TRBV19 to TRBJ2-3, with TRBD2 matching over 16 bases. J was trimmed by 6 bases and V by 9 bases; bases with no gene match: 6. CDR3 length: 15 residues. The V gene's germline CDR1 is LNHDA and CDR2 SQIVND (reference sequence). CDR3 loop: CASAGLAGGPDTQYF. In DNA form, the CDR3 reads TGTGCCAGCGCGGGACTAGCGGGGGGGCCGGATACGCAGTATTTT.

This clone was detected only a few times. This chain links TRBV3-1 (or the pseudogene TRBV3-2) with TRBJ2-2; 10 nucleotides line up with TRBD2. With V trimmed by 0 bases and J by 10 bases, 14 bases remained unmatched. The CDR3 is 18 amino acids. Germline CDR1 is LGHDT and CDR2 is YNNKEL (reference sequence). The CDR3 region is CASSQERFERGGLAELFF. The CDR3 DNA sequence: TGTGCCAGCAGCCAAGAGCGTTTTGAGCGGGGGGGCCTCGCGGAGCTGTTTTTT.

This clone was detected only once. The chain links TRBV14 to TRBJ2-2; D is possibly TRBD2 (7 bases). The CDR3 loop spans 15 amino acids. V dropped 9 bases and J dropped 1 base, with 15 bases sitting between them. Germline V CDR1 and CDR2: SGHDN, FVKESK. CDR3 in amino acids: CASALGGLNTGELFF. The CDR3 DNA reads TGTGCCAGTGCGCTGGGGGGGCTGAACACCGGGGAGCTGTTTTTT.